Below are 17 T cell receptor beta chains sequenced from a single sample in a study of PD-L1 blockade in urothelial cancer. TCRdb's table, derived via immunoSEQ multiplex PCR, lists solely in-frame clones and lacks some. This sample has tens of thousands of clones; about 85% occur once, and the top ten carry roughly 15%. The time point is: pretreatment peripheral blood. The sample here was PBMCs, taken around atezolizumab (anti-PD-L1) treatment. These TCRs come from a man older than 75 with urothelial cancer.

The chain uses TRBV5-1 and TRBJ2-1; 10 bases map to TRBD2. The CDR3 is made up of 15 amino acids. In germline, CDR1 is SGHRS, CDR2 YFSETQ. Trimming took 4 bases from V and 3 from J; bases not matched to a gene: 4. The CDR3 nucleotides are TGCGCCAGCAGCCCCATAGCGGGAGGCTACAATGAGCAGTTCTTC. The encoded protein is CASSPIAGGYNEQFF.

The chain is built from TRBV7-2 and TRBJ2-2, with 7 bases matching TRBD2. Germline loops: CDR1 SGHTA, CDR2 FQGNSA. Trimming removed 3 bases from V and 4 bases from J; junction bases left unmatched: 5. This CDR3 is built from 15 residues. The CDR3 is CASSFGGSFTGELFF. CDR3 nucleotide sequence: TGTGCCAGCAGCTTTGGCGGGAGCTTCACCGGGGAGCTGTTTTTT.

The rearrangement joins TRBV5-1 to TRBJ2-2, with 12 bases fitting TRBD2. The V segment lost 0 bases and the J segment 0 bases; nucleotides outside the gene matches: 0. The CDR3 is 17 amino acids. The germline CDR1 and CDR2 sequences are SGHRS and YFSETQ. Here the CDR3 reads CASSLGLAGANTGELFF. In DNA, the CDR3 is TGCGCCAGCAGCTTGGGACTAGCGGGGGCGAACACCGGGGAGCTGTTTTTT.

The chain joins TRBV6-6 to TRBJ2-2; D is possibly TRBD2 (6 bases). The CDR3 consists of 13 residues. Per germline, CDR1 MNHNY and CDR2 SVGAGI (reference sequence). V lost 6 bases and J lost 5, with 10 bases in between. This CDR3 is CASSDSGTGELFF. The DNA for the CDR3 is TGTGCCAGCAGCGATAGCGGAACCGGGGAGCTGTTTTTT.

The chain joins TRBV6-6 to TRBJ2-5, with D perhaps matching TRBD1 (5 bases). CDR1 is MNHNY, CDR2 SVGAGI, per germline (reference sequence). V was clipped by 6 bases and J by 1 base, with 18 bases between them. The CDR3 covers 16 residues. CDR3 loop: CASSPLGEGAQETQYF. As DNA, the CDR3 is TGTGCCAGCAGCCCCCTCGGCGAAGGGGCCCAAGAGACCCAGTACTTC.

This chain links TRBV19 with TRBJ2-2, with D tentatively TRBD2 (6 bases). The CDR3 sequence is 16 residues long. Germline V gives CDR1 LNHDA, CDR2 SQIVND (reference sequence). V was cut by 2 bases and J by 5 bases, with 15 bases left in between. CDR3 nucleotides: TGTGCCAGTAGTATACAGGGCGGGATCGCTACCGGGGAGCTGTTTTTT. This translates into CASSIQGGIATGELFF.

This chain links TRBV30 with TRBJ1-2; D not certain. Trimming removed 7 bases from V and 8 bases from J, with 17 bases in between. CDR1 GTSNPN and CDR2 SVGIG come from the germline V gene (reference sequence). This CDR3 is 12 amino acids long. CDR3 in amino acids: CAFSSGVEGYTF. The DNA of the CDR3 is TGTGCCTTTTCCTCCGGGGTTGAGGGCTACACCTTC. Full variable domain (rest looked up from reference TRBV30 and TRBJ1-2): SQTIHQWPATLVQPVGSPLSLECTVEGTSNPNLYWYRQAAGRGLQLLFYSVGIGQISSEVPQNLSASRPQDRQFILSSKKLLLSDSGFYLCAFSSGVEGYTFGSGTRLTVV.

The V gene is TRBV7-9, the J gene TRBJ2-3, with a tentative D call TRBD1 (6 bases). Germline V CDR1 and CDR2: SEHNR, FQNEAQ (reference sequence). The CDR3 totals 15 residues. V lost 2 bases and J 2 bases, leaving 11 bases between the germline ends. The CDR3 is CASSLSTGITDTQYF. DNA of the CDR3: TGTGCCAGCAGCTTAAGTACAGGGATCACAGATACGCAGTATTTT.

The chain recombines TRBV11-2 with TRBJ1-1; 8 nucleotides align to TRBD1. Germline loops: CDR1 SGHAT, CDR2 FQNNGV. This CDR3 has 13 amino acids. J lost 7 bases, V lost 6 bases, and 7 bases had no gene match. The CDR3, as DNA: TGTGCCAGCAGGGAGGACAGGGCAAGTGAAGCTTTCTTT. It encodes CASREDRASEAFF.

The chain uses TRBV5-1 and TRBJ2-5; 12 nucleotides agree with TRBD2. The CDR3 length is 17 residues. Germline V gene sequence: CDR1 SGHRS, CDR2 YFSETQ. J lost 3 bases, V lost 8 bases, and 14 bases had no gene match. The CDR3 is CASIRGPRLAGEETQYF. The DNA for the CDR3 is TGCGCCAGTATACGGGGACCCCGACTAGCGGGAGAAGAGACCCAGTACTTC.

This chain joins TRBV5-1 and TRBJ2-5; TRBD2 aligns across 10 bases. This CDR3 contains 14 residues. The ends lost 2 bases at V and 5 bases at J; junction bases unmatched: 3. Germline CDR1 SGHRS, CDR2 YFSETQ. CDR3 coding DNA: TGCGCCAGCAGCTTTACTAGCGGGATGGAGACCCAGTACTTC. Translation: CASSFTSGMETQYF.

The chain has TRBV28 and TRBJ1-2; 8 bases fit TRBD1. V was clipped by 6 bases and J by 4 bases; unmatched bases: 4. The CDR3 loop spans 13 amino acids. In germline, CDR1 is MDHEN, CDR2 SYDVKM. CDR3 sequence (DNA): TGTGCCAGCAGCTACGGACAGGGCTATGGCTACACCTTC. As protein: CASSYGQGYGYTF.

V gene TRBV9 combines with J gene TRBJ1-1, with D unclear. CDR3 length: 14 residues. The V gene lost 0 bases and the J gene lost 4 bases, with 10 bases spanning the gap. Germline values: CDR1 SGDLS, CDR2 YYNGEE. CDR3 sequence (DNA): TGTGCCAGCAGCGTAGAGGGAGGAGGCACTGAAGCTTTCTTT. This encodes CASSVEGGGTEAFF.

The chain combines TRBV29-1 with TRBJ2-1; D is possibly TRBD2 (5 bases). With 2 bases removed from V and 0 bases from J, the gap between germline ends came to 14 bases. The CDR3 has 16 residues. The germline V gene encodes CDR1 SQVTM and CDR2 ANQGSEA. The CDR3 loop reads CSVETGETSSYNEQFF. CDR3 coding DNA: TGCAGCGTTGAAACTGGGGAGACAAGCTCCTACAATGAGCAGTTCTTC.

CDR3 in amino acids: CASSPQGGTDTQYF. For the CDR3, the DNA is TGTGCCAGCTCACCCCAGGGGGGAACAGATACGCAGTATTTT. This chain uses TRBV18 with TRBJ2-3; a possible D gene is TRBD1 (7 bases). The CDR3 sequence is 14 residues long. Deletions cut 3 bases from V and 3 bases from J, with 10 bases between. Germline CDR1 KGHSH, CDR2 LQKENI.

The V gene is TRBV6-5, the J gene TRBJ2-3; 9 nucleotides agree with TRBD2. Germline V gene sequence: CDR1 MNHEY, CDR2 SVGAGI. V shed 4 bases and J 4 bases; nucleotides not matched to a gene: 9. The CDR3 loop spans 16 amino acids. The DNA of the CDR3 is TGTGCCAGCAGTTTTATTAGCGGGAGCGGCGCAGATACGCAGTATTTT. Translation: CASSFISGSGADTQYF.

The chain links TRBV28 to TRBJ2-1; TRBD2 agrees at 14 bases. Germline loops: CDR1 MDHEN, CDR2 SYDVKM. This CDR3 spans 19 amino acids. V was pared by 2 bases and J by 8 bases, with 14 bases of the junction left unmatched. The CDR3 reads CASSLTRGTSGSYRDEQFF. The CDR3 region has the DNA TGTGCCAGCAGTTTAACGAGGGGGACTAGCGGGAGTTATCGTGATGAGCAGTTCTTC.